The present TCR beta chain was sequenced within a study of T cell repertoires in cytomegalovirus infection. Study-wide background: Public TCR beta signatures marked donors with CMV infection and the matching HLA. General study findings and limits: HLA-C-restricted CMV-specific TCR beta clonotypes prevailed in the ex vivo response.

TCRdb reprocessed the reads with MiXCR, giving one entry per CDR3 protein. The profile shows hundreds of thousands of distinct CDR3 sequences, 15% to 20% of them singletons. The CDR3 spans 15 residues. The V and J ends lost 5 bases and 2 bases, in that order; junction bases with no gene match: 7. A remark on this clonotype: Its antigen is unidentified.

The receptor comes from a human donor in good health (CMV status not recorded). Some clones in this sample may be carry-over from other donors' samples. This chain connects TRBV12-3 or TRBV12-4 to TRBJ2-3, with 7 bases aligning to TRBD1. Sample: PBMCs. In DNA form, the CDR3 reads TGTGCCAGCAGTGATAGGGGACAGCACACAGATACGCAGTATTTT. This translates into CASSDRGQHTDTQYF.